This T cell receptor (beta chain) originates from a study of identifying expanded T cells in peripheral blood. Study-wide results and caveats: Across healthy donors, higher total template counts meant significantly greater roughly 2-week count variance. Technical replicates showed roughly 1.2 changed clones; roughly two weeks about 16; four weeks 19.

About this clone itself: Its cognate antigen is unknown.

No infections or other immune events were documented during collection. Some clones are missing from TCRdb's copy, which holds only in-frame ones; the method was immunoSEQ multiplex PCR. The table lists about 98,000 clones, 88% of them singletons. V lost 3 bases, J lost 9 bases, and 13 bases lay in between. Germline V gene lookup returns CDR1 ENHRY and CDR2 SYGVKD. The CDR3 covers 13 residues. Sequenced input: blood. The clonotype originates from a person aged 18 to 75 in good health. This chain links TRBV10-3 with TRBJ2-3; no clear D gene. The DNA of the CDR3 is TGTGCCATCAGTGACAAATCCATTGCAACGCAGTATTTT. It yields the protein CAISDKSIATQYF.